The subject of this entry is one T cell receptor (beta chain). This clone appeared a few times. Its binding antigen is unknown. It has no much larger one-base neighbor in the sample; base qualities were not kept. All patients' tumors stained robustly positive for Merkel cell polyomavirus Large T antigen by immunohistochemistry. Approximately 12 Merkel cell carcinoma patients were included, each with robust KLL-tetramer+ populations (above 0.04% of CD8+ T cells) in blood and/or cultured TIL. All patients were Caucasian, with a median age of roughly 60 years and a range of roughly 45 to 77 years. Lymph node tumors were analyzed for patients with unknown primaries who presented with nodal disease, or when insufficient primary tissue was available. Libraries were built with the immunoSEQ multiplex PCR assay. Genomic DNA extraction, TRB sequencing and normalization were performed by Adaptive Biotechnologies (Seattle, WA). The paper's processing steps were these. To compute clonality, the Shannon entropy of productive TRB sequences was normalized by log2 of unique productive sequences and then subtracted from one. KLL-specific clonotypes in tumors were found by matching TCRbeta CDR3 amino acid sequences to the sequences from the tetramer-sorted sample of each patient. The clones in this table, taken by TCRdb from immuneACCESS, are in-frame only. Not every clone is retained; where verified, under half of the shortfall comes from an unresolved V gene, and the cause of the rest is unknown. D and trimming come from the DNA, and the V and J calls and clone size come from that table. For this sample the table gives 20,000 to 30,000 clones, of which 87% were detected only once. Less than 3% of the sample belongs to the ten largest clones.

CDR1 is given as SGHRS and CDR2 as YFSETQ, both from the germline V gene. V drops 0 bases and J drops 7 bases, leaving 8 bases in between. From its cysteine to its phenylalanine, the CDR3 spans 12 amino acids. Just the 36-base CDR3 DNA is kept, in frame starting at base 1. These data belong to a study of tumor-infiltrating T cells and Merkel cell polyomavirus (dated by TCRdb to between 2016 and 2019). For the wider study: In Merkel cell carcinoma patients, the study examined CD8+ T cells specific for the Merkel cell polyomavirus KLL epitope. Patients came in at different disease stages and had a median follow-up of around 2.8 years, ranging from roughly 1.1 to 6.0 years. The therapies patients received were varied and non-standardized, including chemotherapy, radiation and immunotherapies. TRB sequencing was performed on KLL-tetramer-sorted cells from blood or tumor-infiltrating lymphocytes in roughly 15 samples, as well as on about a dozen matched whole-tumor samples. Most whole-tumor samples were approximately 25-micron curls cut from formalin-fixed, paraffin-embedded tissue blocks. Of all the tumor samples in the study, one was a frozen nodal tumor digest and another was a flash-frozen core biopsy of a metastasis. Results the study describes overall, beyond this receptor: KLL-specific TRB repertoires proved diverse and largely private: among around 410 unique sequences, only one clonotype was public, and a couple of patients shared that clonotype. Only a single viral epitope was studied, so T cells against other Merkel cell polyomavirus epitopes were not captured. A significant MCC-specific survival advantage (P = 0.0051) was associated with a greater number of unique KLL-specific clonotypes in tumors (roughly 5-120 vs 0-3). A higher intratumoral fraction of KLL-specific T cells (about 1.7-18% versus about 0-0.14%) was associated with significantly improved MCC-specific survival. The small sample size of the study (n of about 13 patients) is recognized as a limitation.

The sequencing input was lymph node tissue. This chain is built from TRBV5-1 and TRBJ2-7; the D gene remains uncertain. The source of this sequence is a man aged 50 to 60 with Merkel cell carcinoma. The CDR3 region reads CASSLGPLEQYF. In nucleotide form, the sequence is TGCGCCAGCAGCTTGGGTCCCCTGGAGCAGTACTTC. Where the CDR3 stops, the reference TRBV5-1 and TRBJ2-7 genes take over; the full variable domain is KAGVTQTPRYLIKTRGQQVTLSCSPISGHRSVSWYQQTPGQGLQFLFEYFSETQRNKGNFPGRFSGRQFSNSRSEMNVSTLELGDSALYLCASSLGPLEQYFGPGTRLTVT.